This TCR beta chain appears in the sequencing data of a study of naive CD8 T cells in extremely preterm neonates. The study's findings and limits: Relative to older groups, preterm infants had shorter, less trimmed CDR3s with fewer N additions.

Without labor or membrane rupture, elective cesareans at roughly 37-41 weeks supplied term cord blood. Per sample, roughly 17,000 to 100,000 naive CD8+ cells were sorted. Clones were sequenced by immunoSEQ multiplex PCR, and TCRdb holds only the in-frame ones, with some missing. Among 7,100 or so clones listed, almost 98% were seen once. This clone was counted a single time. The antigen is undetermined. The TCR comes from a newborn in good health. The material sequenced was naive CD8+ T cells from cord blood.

The CDR3 loop reads CASSLTGGGTEAFF. Written as DNA, the CDR3 is TGTGCCAGCAGCTTGACCGGCGGGGGGACTGAAGCTTTCTTT. The genes are TRBV7-8 and TRBJ1-1; D possibly corresponds to TRBD1 (5 bases). V lost 3 bases to trimming and J lost 5 bases, with 13 bases between them. Germline assignment: CDR1 SGHVS and CDR2 FQNEAQ. The CDR3 is made up of 14 amino acids.